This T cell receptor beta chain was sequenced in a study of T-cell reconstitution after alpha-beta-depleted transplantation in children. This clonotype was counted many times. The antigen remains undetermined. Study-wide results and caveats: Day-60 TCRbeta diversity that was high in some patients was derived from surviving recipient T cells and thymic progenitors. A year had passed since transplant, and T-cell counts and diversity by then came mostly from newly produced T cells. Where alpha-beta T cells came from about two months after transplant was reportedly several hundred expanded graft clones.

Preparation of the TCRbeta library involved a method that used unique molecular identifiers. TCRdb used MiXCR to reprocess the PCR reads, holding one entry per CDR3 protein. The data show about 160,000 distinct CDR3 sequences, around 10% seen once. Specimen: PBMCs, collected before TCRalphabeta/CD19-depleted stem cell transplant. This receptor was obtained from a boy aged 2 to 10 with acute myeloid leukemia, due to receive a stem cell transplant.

CDR3 coding DNA: TGCGCCAGCAGCCCCTTCTCCGGGACTAGAGCGAATACGACAGATACGCAGTATTTT. Translating gives CASSPFSGTRANTTDTQYF. The V and J genes are TRBV5-1 and TRBJ2-3, with 8 bases that match TRBD2. Germline CDR1 is SGHRS and CDR2 is YFSETQ. With V trimmed by 4 bases and J by 3 bases, 19 bases remained unmatched. This CDR3 is 19 amino acids long.